This T cell receptor beta chain stems from a study of response to subunit inactivated influenza vaccine (dated by TCRdb to the late 2010s). About the full investigation: The study used deep quantitative T cell receptor repertoire profiling to track responses to a trivalent subunit inactivated influenza vaccine.

The method was RT-PCR. The sequencer listed for this sample is Illumina HiSeq 2500. The raw public data were reprocessed by TCRdb itself: fastp quality trimming at Q25, MiXCR clonotype calling, in-frame beta chains only. Rows are unified per CDR3 protein, each entry keeping the most common DNA and genes. For this sample the table gives 530,000 or so distinct CDR3 sequences, of which 12% were detected only once. The leading ten clones occupy roughly 10% of the sample. For this clonotype: The target of this receptor is not known. No base quality information exists; no much larger clone differs at one position.

Results the study describes overall, beyond this receptor: The authors proposed that each seasonal influenza vaccination may bring in only a limited number of new T cells.

The receptor comes from a man in his fifties or sixties who received an inactivated influenza vaccine. Donor details come from another sample of the same person, matched by shared clones. The specimen was PBMCs from blood, collected on the day of vaccination.

CDR3 reads: CASSYQRLAQETQYF. The DNA is TGTGCCAGCAGTTACCAGAGACTAGCCCAAGAGACCCAGTACTTC. The sequence joins TRBV28 to TRBJ2-5, and 7 junctional nucleotides match TRBD2. Looking up the germline V gene yields CDR1 MDHEN and CDR2 SYDVKM. The CDR3 starts with the cysteine, ends with the phenylalanine, and has 15 residues. CDR3 DNA only is kept here, 45 bases in frame from base 1. After removal of 4 bases from V and 1 base from J, the junction retains 6 bases not matched to a gene.